What follows are 4 T cell receptor beta chains derived from one specimen sequenced in a study of T cell responses to AZD1222 COVID-19 vaccine. Here immunoSEQ multiplex PCR was the method, and the copy in TCRdb shows in-frame clones only, minus some. The sample lists some 89,000 clones, about 92% occurring once. Source: peripheral blood, taken on day 0 of AZD1222 vaccination. These receptors all stem from an adult in good health.

The chain couples TRBV3-1 (or the pseudogene TRBV3-2) to TRBJ2-2; D unresolved. CDR3 size: 13 residues. The V gene lost 2 bases and the J gene lost 6 bases, with 7 bases spanning the gap. Germline V gives CDR1 LGHDT, CDR2 YNNKEL (reference sequence). CDR3 nucleotide sequence: TGTGCCAGCAGCCAAAGTAGGGCCGGGGAGCTGTTTTTT. The encoded protein is CASSQSRAGELFF.

The chain carries TRBV19 and TRBJ2-7; D is uncertain. The CDR3 has 14 amino acids. V was cut by 1 base and J by 2 bases, with 9 bases left in between. Germline values: CDR1 LNHDA, CDR2 SQIVND (reference sequence). This CDR3 reads CASSIGGYTYEQYF. The DNA of the CDR3 is TGTGCCAGTAGTATAGGAGGATATACCTACGAGCAGTACTTC.

This chain links TRBV7-9 with TRBJ2-7; TRBD2 might be the D (5 bases). The CDR3 length is 15 residues. Germline V gene lookup returns CDR1 SEHNR and CDR2 FQNEAQ (reference sequence). V lost 5 bases and J 10 bases, leaving 24 bases between the germline ends. CDR3 bases: TGTGCCAGCAGCCGCAAGGAGACACCCCGAGGGCCACAGTACTTC. Encoded protein: CASSRKETPRGPQYF.

This chain links TRBV29-1 with TRBJ1-5; D is ambiguous. Trimming pared 4 bases from V and 8 bases from J, leaving 12 bases between. Germline V gene lookup returns CDR1 SQVTM and CDR2 ANQGSEA. This CDR3 is 12 amino acids long. CDR3 nucleotide sequence: TGCAGCGTTGTTGATCCCGGTAAGCCCCAGCATTTT. It encodes CSVVDPGKPQHF.